The T cell receptor (beta chain) described here comes from a study of shared clonotypes between healthy human individuals (dated by TCRdb to the early 2020s). Describing the broader study: Two women and a few men aged 18 to 49 years were included in the cohort. Each donor's leukapheresis produced roughly between about 0.8 and 8.9 billion PBMCs. To increase sequencing depth and limit assay-specific biases, TCR repertoire library preparation and sequencing were carried out by different laboratories using diverse techniques. For each donor, CD4 naive and CD4 memory were each run on three plates, CD8 naive on two plates, and CD8 memory on one plate. The study deeply sequenced blood TCR repertoires of five healthy adults to estimate repertoire size and the extent of clonotype sharing between individuals.

The CDR3 starts with the cysteine, ends with the phenylalanine, and has 15 residues. This entry keeps only the CDR3 DNA: 45 bases, framed from base 1. The germline V gene sets CDR1 to KGHSH and CDR2 to LQKENI. At the junction V is shortened by 2 bases and J by 1 base, with 6 bases in between. Healthy HIV-negative adults with no recently reported acute infections or vaccinations were included as donors. Only Caucasian adults living in Nashville, Tennessee, USA were represented among the donors. CD4+ T cells were enriched by magnetic negative selection, after which naive cells were positively selected on CD45RA and the negative fraction was taken as the memory subset. Blood was collected by leukapheresis, and PBMCs were isolated by Ficoll-Histopaque density gradient centrifugation and then cryopreserved in liquid nitrogen vapor phase. Analytical flow cytometry was used to check the purity and quantity of each magnetically sorted T cell population. Genomic DNA was isolated from every sorted fraction and measured by UV absorbance on a Nanodrop 2000c.

TCR CDR3 regions were amplified from genomic DNA by multiplex PCR using the deep immunoSEQ assay. Extracted genomic DNA from each cell subset was distributed evenly across all wells of several immunoSEQ 96-well plates, and each plate was treated as a replicate. For sorted subsets, about 200 ng genomic DNA, equal to some 28,000 T cell genomes, was loaded into each replicate PCR. Purified libraries were quantified with a Qubit 3.0 fluorometer, sized on a Bioanalyzer 2100, and re-quantified with the KAPA Library Quantification kit. Every immunoSEQ 96-well plate was sequenced on a separate single-read 150-cycle Illumina NextSeq 550 flow cell. The study's own analysis went as follows. Because only junctional sequences without quality scores were contained in the immunoSEQ output, filtering matching that applied to full-length reads could not be performed. Sequences were annotated with PyIR, a Python wrapper for IgBLAST v1.9, using IMGT germline references to assign V/J genes and CDR3. Reads were filtered out if the reads had weak V/J assignments (E-value above 1e-6), no CDR3, stop codons, out-of-frame junctions, or ambiguous translated residues. V3J clonotypes were defined as sequences sharing the same inferred V gene, J gene, and CDR3 amino acid sequence. The percentage overlap between two repertoires was calculated by dividing the number of shared unique clonotypes by the size of the smaller repertoire. Three approaches were used to assess repertoire richness: RTK rarefaction, the Chao1 estimator, and Recon v2.1 estimates of unobserved clonotypes. OLGA was used to compute generation probabilities for all TCRbeta clonotypes that the gDNA method yielded from a handful of donors. This is the immuneACCESS table as TCRdb keeps it, with only in-frame sequences that have V and J called. A part of the clones is gone; compared with another copy, unresolved V genes explain less than half, and the rest is unexplained. That table gives V, J and clone size, and the DNA gave D and trimming. The sample table shows about a million clones, and 65% to 75% are seen once. The ten largest clones represent roughly 1.5% of the sample.

Study-wide findings and limitations: The small number of donors limited the genetic and exposure-history diversity represented. Pairwise subsampling indicated that sequencing depth was expected to affect the degree of clonotype sharing among donors. Naive subsets generally had larger estimated clonotype richness than memory subsets did. Incomplete sequencing was indicated by rarefaction of sorted-subset datasets, despite the large sequencing depth. Sampling was limited to blood, and TCR repertoires in tissue likely differ from TCR repertoires in blood. Compared with non-shared clonotypes, clonotypes shared by all four sorted-subset donors had higher generation probabilities. About 5% of naive CD4, roughly 3.6% of naive CD8, roughly 2.5% of memory CD4, and over 0.35% of memory CD8 clonotypes were shared across several donors.

Concerning this clone itself: What this receptor recognizes is not known. No quality values exist for individual bases; no much larger clone is one base distant.

The V gene is TRBV18 and the J gene is TRBJ2-6; too little of a D gene remains to name it. Specimen: memory CD4+ T cells sorted from blood. The cell subset or site label, as the study defines it: CD45RA-negative fraction. The TCR comes from a man aged 18 to 30 in good health. This receptor carries the CDR3 CASSPLGSGANVLTF. The DNA is TGTGCCAGCTCACCATTGGGGTCTGGGGCCAACGTCCTGACTTTC.